The T cell receptor (beta chain) under discussion was sequenced for a study of OX40 agonist ivuxolimab in advanced cancers. Across the study: Ivuxolimab, which patients received intravenously every 2 weeks, was dosed at 0.01 to 10 mg/kg.

TCRdb keeps only in-frame clones here, not all; method: immunoSEQ multiplex PCR. Found here are around 86,000 clones, approximately 91% of them singletons; the top ten hold around 0.4%. V shed 5 bases, J shed 3 bases, and the junction held 6 bases outside the gene matches. This CDR3 spans 14 amino acids. Germline loops: CDR1 SGHTA, CDR2 FQGNSA. About this clone itself: Its antigen is undetermined.

Study observations and caveats: Low normalized clonal expansion also occurred in some nonresponding patients.

The timepoints at which blood was sampled were baseline, cycle 4 day 1, and cycle 7 day 1. The gene calls are TRBV7-2 and TRBJ2-7; 8 bases are a match to TRBD1. The origin of this receptor is an adult with an advanced solid tumor such as melanoma, head and neck, liver or kidney cancer. The specimen was CD4+ or CD8+ T cells sorted from blood, collected in a trial of the OX40 agonist ivuxolimab. The CDR3 DNA is TGTGCCAGCAGCCCATGGGGGACAGGCTACGAGCAGTACTTC. Its protein product is CASSPWGTGYEQYF.